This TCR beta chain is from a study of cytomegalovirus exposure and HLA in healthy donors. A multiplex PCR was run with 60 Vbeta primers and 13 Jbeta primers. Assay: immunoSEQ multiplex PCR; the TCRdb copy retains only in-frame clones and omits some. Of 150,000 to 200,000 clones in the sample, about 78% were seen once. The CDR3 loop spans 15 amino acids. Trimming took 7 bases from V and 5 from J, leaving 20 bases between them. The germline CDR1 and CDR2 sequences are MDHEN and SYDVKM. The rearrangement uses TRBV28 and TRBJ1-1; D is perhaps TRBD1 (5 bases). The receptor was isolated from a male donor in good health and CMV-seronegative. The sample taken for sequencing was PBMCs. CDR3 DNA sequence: TGTGCCAGCATTCTCAGTGGGGGGGAGTGGACTGAAGCTTTCTTT. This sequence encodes CASILSGGEWTEAFF.